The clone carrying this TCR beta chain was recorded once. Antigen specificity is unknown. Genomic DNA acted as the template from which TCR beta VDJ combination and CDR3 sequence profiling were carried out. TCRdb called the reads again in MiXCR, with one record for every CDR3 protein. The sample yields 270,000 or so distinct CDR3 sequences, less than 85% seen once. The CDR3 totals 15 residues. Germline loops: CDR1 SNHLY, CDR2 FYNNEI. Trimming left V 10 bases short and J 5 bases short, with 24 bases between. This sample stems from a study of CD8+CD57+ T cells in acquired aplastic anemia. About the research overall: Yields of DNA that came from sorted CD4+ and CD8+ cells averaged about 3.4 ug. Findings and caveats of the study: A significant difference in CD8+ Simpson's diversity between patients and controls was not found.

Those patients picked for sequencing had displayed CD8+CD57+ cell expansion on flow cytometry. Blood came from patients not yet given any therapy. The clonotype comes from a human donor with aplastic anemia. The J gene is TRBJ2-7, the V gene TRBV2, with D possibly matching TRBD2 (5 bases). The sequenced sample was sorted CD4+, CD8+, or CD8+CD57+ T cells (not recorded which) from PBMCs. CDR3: CATSSPSEGANEQYF. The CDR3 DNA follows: TGTGCCACCAGCAGTCCCTCTGAGGGCGCCAACGAGCAGTACTTC.